The 30 T cell receptor beta chains below all came from one sample that was sequenced in a study of blood T cell repertoires in COVID-19. The method was immunoSEQ multiplex PCR; TCRdb's version includes in-frame clones alone and lacks a portion of them. The table records around 250,000 clones, over 80% of them present only once. Sample: peripheral blood. These receptors originate from a man aged 25 to 45 who had recovered from COVID-19.

J is TRBJ1-3 and V is TRBV3-1 (or the pseudogene TRBV3-2), with D unclear. Trimming left V 0 bases short and J 3 bases short, with 9 bases between. The V gene's germline CDR1 is LGHDT and CDR2 YNNKEL (reference sequence). The CDR3 is 15 amino acids. CDR3 residues: CASSQDGGVGNTIYF. The CDR3, as DNA: TGTGCCAGCAGCCAAGATGGAGGAGTTGGAAACACCATATATTTT.

This clone came up once. The chain employs TRBV29-1 and TRBJ2-3, with D tentatively TRBD2 (5 bases). V was trimmed by 4 bases and J by 2 bases, leaving 13 bases between them. Per the germline V gene, CDR1 is SQVTM and CDR2 is ANQGSEA. The CDR3 length is 14 residues. This CDR3 is CSVGGDQNTDTQYF. The CDR3 region has the DNA TGCAGCGTTGGGGGAGACCAAAACACAGATACGCAGTATTTT.

V usage is TRBV21-1 and J usage is TRBJ2-4; the table's D gene call, TRBD2, was not cross checked with the DNA. TRBV21-1 is labeled a pseudogene. The CDR3 runs to 17 residues. CDR3 loop: CASSRDKKGLGENIQYF. DNA of the CDR3: TGTGCCAGCAGCAGAGATAAGAAGGGCCTCGGGGAAAACATTCAGTACTTC.

This sequence joins TRBV19 and TRBJ2-5; perhaps TRBD1 as D (6 bases). V dropped 6 bases and J dropped 4 bases, with 15 bases sitting between them. CDR1 and CDR2 (germline): LNHDA, SQIVND (reference sequence). The CDR3 consists of 14 residues. The CDR3 sequence: CASRGGQLRETQYF. CDR3 nucleotide sequence: TGTGCCAGTAGGGGTGGACAGTTACGAGAGACCCAGTACTTC.

This clone was found once. The J gene is TRBJ2-5, the V gene TRBV7-9; D might be TRBD2 (5 bases). This CDR3 contains 14 residues. Germline CDR1 is SEHNR and CDR2 is FQNEAQ (reference sequence). V dropped 5 bases and J dropped 2 bases, with 12 bases sitting between them. The CDR3 DNA reads as TGTGCCAGCAGCCGCCGGACTCCTCAAGAGACCCAGTACTTC. Translating gives CASSRRTPQETQYF. The full variable domain, completed using reference TRBV7-9 and TRBJ2-5, is DTGVSQNPRHKITKRGQNVTFRCDPISEHNRLYWYRQTLGQGPEFLTYFQNEAQLEKSRLLSDRFSAERPKGSFSTLEIQRTEQGDSAMYLCASSRRTPQETQYFGPGTRLLVL.

This clone was counted a few times. This sequence joins TRBV5-1 and TRBJ2-7; 7 bases map to TRBD1. The ends lost 2 bases at V and 5 bases at J; junction bases unmatched: 16. Germline CDR1 and CDR2: SGHRS and YFSETQ. The CDR3 extends over 17 amino acids. CDR3 DNA: TGCGCCAGCAGCTTACCCGCCGAACCTGGACAGGCCAACGAGCAGTACTTC. This gives the protein CASSLPAEPGQANEQYF.

Comment on this clone: A single base separates this from a much larger clone, so it may be a read error. The chain employs TRBV7-8 and TRBJ1-1; 7 bases map to TRBD1. The germline CDR1 and CDR2 sequences are SGHVS and FQNEAQ. V shed 5 bases and J 1 base; nucleotides not matched to a gene: 1. The CDR3 extends over 13 amino acids. CDR3 DNA sequence: TGTGCCAGCAGCCGGGACAGGAACACTGAAGCTTTCTTT. It is translated as CASSRDRNTEAFF.

This clone was found a few times. The chain joins TRBV7-8 to TRBJ2-5; 7 bases agree with TRBD1. The length of the CDR3 is 15 residues. The V segment lost 4 bases and the J segment 3 bases; nucleotides outside the gene matches: 8. Germline V gene lookup returns CDR1 SGHVS and CDR2 FQNEAQ. This CDR3 reads CASSWPGTVEETQYF. The CDR3 nucleotides read TGTGCCAGCAGCTGGCCCGGGACAGTAGAAGAGACCCAGTACTTC.

J is TRBJ1-4 and V is TRBV6-1, with a possible D match to TRBD1 (5 bases). Germline assignment: CDR1 MNHNS and CDR2 SASEGT. There are 15 residues in the CDR3. V lost 3 bases, J lost 4 bases, and 12 bases lay in between. The CDR3 sequence: CASSDGGRINEKLFF. The CDR3 coding sequence is TGTGCCAGCAGTGACGGGGGACGGATTAATGAAAAACTGTTTTTT.

A single count supports this clone. The chain links TRBV6-5 to TRBJ2-5; 9 positions agree with TRBD1. V shed 5 bases, J shed 5 bases, and the junction held 6 bases outside the gene matches. Germline V lookup: CDR1 MNHEY, CDR2 SVGAGI. The CDR3 has 14 residues. CDR3 nucleotide sequence: TGTGCCAGCAGTACAGGGGGCCAAAGGGAGACCCAGTACTTC. Encoded protein: CASSTGGQRETQYF.

The J gene is TRBJ2-3, the V gene TRBV10-3, with D perhaps TRBD1 (6 bases). In germline, CDR1 is ENHRY, CDR2 SYGVKD. Trimming cost V 10 bases and J 2 bases, with 16 bases left between them. The CDR3 extends over 14 amino acids. CDR3 sequence: CASDDRTNTDTQYF. Written as DNA, the CDR3 is TGTGCCAGTGACGACAGGACGAACACAGATACGCAGTATTTT.

The genes are TRBV29-1 and TRBJ2-2; 7 positions agree with TRBD1. Losses at the gene ends were 7 bases for V and 2 bases for J; bases not matched to a gene: 7. This CDR3 comprises 14 residues. Germline V lookup: CDR1 SQVTM, CDR2 ANQGSEA. In DNA form, the CDR3 reads TGCAGCGCCCAGGGACAGCTAAACACCGGGGAGCTGTTTTTT. Protein product: CSAQGQLNTGELFF.

The chain links TRBV24-1 to TRBJ2-1; 12 positions agree with TRBD1. This CDR3 region has 11 residues. Germline assignment: CDR1 KGHDR and CDR2 SFDVKD. Germline trimming cut 9 bases from V and 15 bases from J; bases unmatched to any gene: 5. The CDR3 here is CATAGTGGVFF. The CDR3, as DNA: TGTGCCACCGCCGGGACAGGGGGCGTGTTCTTC.

This chain joins TRBV7-3 and TRBJ1-5; tentative D call: TRBD1 (5 bases). The germline V gene has CDR1 SGHTA and CDR2 FQGTGA. V gave up 3 bases and J gave up 2 bases, with 11 bases separating them. The CDR3 has 15 amino acids. This chain's CDR3 is CASSFGTRGNQPQHF. In DNA form, the CDR3 reads TGTGCCAGCAGCTTCGGGACTAGGGGCAATCAGCCCCAGCATTTT.

The J gene is TRBJ1-1, the V gene TRBV28, with a possible D match to TRBD1 (5 bases). V lost 3 bases and J 10 bases, leaving 18 bases between the germline ends. From germline, CDR1 is MDHEN and CDR2 SYDVKM. The CDR3 has 14 amino acids. The CDR3 DNA sequence: TGTGCCAGCAGTTTTTCTTCCAGGGCTTCGGGAGCTTTCTTT. Its protein product is CASSFSSRASGAFF. The full variable domain, rest sourced from reference TRBV28 and TRBJ1-1, is DVKVTQSSRYLVKRTGEKVFLECVQDMDHENMFWYRQDPGLGLRLIYFSYDVKMKEKGDIPEGYSVSREKKERFSLILESASTNQTSMYLCASSFSSRASGAFFGQGTRLTVV.

The V gene is TRBV7-9, the J gene TRBJ2-7; unclear D gene. Per the germline V gene, CDR1 is SEHNR and CDR2 is FQNEAQ (reference sequence). CDR3 size: 12 residues. With 5 bases removed from V and 5 bases from J, the gap between germline ends came to 10 bases. The CDR3 nucleotides read TGTGCCAGCAGCCTCGTCCCCCACGAGCAGTACGTC. This gives the protein CASSLVPHEQYV.

The chain links TRBV5-1 to TRBJ1-1; TRBD1 agrees at 11 bases. V gave up 0 bases and J gave up 4 bases; unmatched junction bases: 2. Germline CDR1 and CDR2: SGHRS and YFSETQ. CDR3 length equals 15 residues. This CDR3 reads CASSLEGQGGTEAFF. The DNA for the CDR3 is TGCGCCAGCAGCTTGGAGGGACAGGGGGGCACTGAAGCTTTCTTT.

The J gene is TRBJ2-7, the V gene TRBV19; 8 bases agree with TRBD1. The CDR3 sequence is 12 residues long. V trimming: 10 bases; J trimming: 3 bases; junction bases outside the gene matches: 5. CDR1 is LNHDA and CDR2 is SQIVND in the germline V gene (reference sequence). The CDR3 protein is CATGQGFYEQYF. The CDR3 nucleotides are TGTGCCACCGGACAGGGTTTCTACGAGCAGTACTTC.

J is TRBJ1-4 and V is TRBV11-2, with D unresolved. Germline-derived CDR1 and CDR2 are SGHAT and FQNNGV. V shed 3 bases and J shed 2 bases, with 7 bases lying between them. The CDR3 extends over 14 amino acids. CDR3 sequence (DNA): TGTGCCAGCAGCTTCGTGAGCACTAATGAAAAACTGTTTTTT. Translated, it gives CASSFVSTNEKLFF.

V is TRBV4-1 and J is TRBJ2-2, with D tentatively TRBD1 (5 bases). V lost 2 bases to trimming and J lost 8 bases, with 15 bases between them. Looked up from germline, CDR1 is MGHRA and CDR2 is YSYEKL. The CDR3 contains 15 residues. DNA for the CDR3: TGCGCCAGCAGCCAATTTCAGGGATCAAGGGGGGAGCTGTTTTTT. It encodes CASSQFQGSRGELFF.

The V gene is TRBV5-1, the J gene TRBJ1-3; D may be TRBD1 (5 bases). Germline V CDR1 and CDR2: SGHRS, YFSETQ. The germline V and J ends were trimmed by 0 bases and 4 bases, with 14 bases remaining between them. The length of the CDR3 is 16 residues. The chain's CDR3 is CASSLDFLGPGNTIYF. CDR3 coding DNA: TGCGCCAGCAGCTTGGATTTTTTGGGGCCGGGAAACACCATATATTTT.

This clone was counted a single time. The genes are TRBV7-9 and TRBJ2-3, with 8 nucleotides matching TRBD1. CDR1 is SEHNR and CDR2 is FQNEAQ in the germline V gene (reference sequence). The CDR3 has 16 residues. V trimming: 3 bases; J trimming: 4 bases; junction bases outside the gene matches: 9. Here the CDR3 reads CASSFTDRVGPDTQYF. The CDR3 DNA reads as TGTGCCAGCAGCTTCACGGACAGGGTAGGACCAGATACGCAGTATTTT.

V is TRBV27 and J is TRBJ1-1; D may be TRBD1 (6 bases). CDR3 size: 17 residues. Deletions cut 5 bases from V and 0 bases from J, with 19 bases between. In germline, CDR1 is MNHEY, CDR2 SMNVEV (reference sequence). CDR3 sequence: CASSTQWGQVVNTEAFF. CDR3 bases: TGTGCCAGCAGTACCCAATGGGGGCAGGTCGTGAACACTGAAGCTTTCTTT.

This clone came up a few times. The rearrangement uses TRBV10-3 and TRBJ2-5; 7 bases map to TRBD2. The trim removed 6 bases at V and 1 base at J, leaving 2 bases unmatched. Germline values: CDR1 ENHRY, CDR2 SYGVKD. The length of the CDR3 is 13 residues. The CDR3 bases are TGTGCCATCAGGGGGACTATCCAAGAGACCCAGTACTTC. Encoded protein: CAIRGTIQETQYF.

The chain links TRBV27 to TRBJ2-1; 9 positions match TRBD1. This CDR3 is 15 amino acids long. Germline V gives CDR1 MNHEY, CDR2 SMNVEV (reference sequence). V lost 3 bases, J lost 7 bases, and 7 bases stayed unmatched. As DNA, the CDR3 is TGTGCCAGCAGTTTCCGGGACAGGGTCTGGAATGAGCAGTTCTTC. This codes for CASSFRDRVWNEQFF.

The V call is TRBV18, the J call TRBJ1-1; maybe TRBD1 (6 bases). V was trimmed by 5 bases and J by 10 bases, leaving 20 bases between them. The CDR3 length is 14 residues. CDR1 KGHSH and CDR2 LQKENI come from the germline V gene. The CDR3: CASSTPTRGWVAFF. Written as DNA, the CDR3 is TGTGCCAGCTCAACTCCGACGAGGGGGTGGGTAGCTTTCTTT.

This clone was observed a few times. This chain links TRBV10-1 with TRBJ2-7, with 9 bases identical to TRBD2. Germline lookup yields CDR1 WNHNN and CDR2 SYGVQD (reference sequence). The CDR3 contains 13 residues. The V gene end was trimmed by 8 bases and the J gene end by 6 bases; junction bases not matched to a gene: 8. Here the CDR3 reads CASGPGLASEQYF. CDR3 nucleotide sequence: TGCGCCAGCGGGCCGGGACTAGCCTCCGAGCAGTACTTC.

This CDR3 reads CASSPSRGQLNNEQFF. The CDR3 DNA sequence: TGTGCCAGCTCACCATCGCGGGGACAGCTAAACAATGAGCAGTTCTTC. The V call is TRBV18, the J call TRBJ2-1; a possible D gene is TRBD1 (7 bases). The CDR3 length is 16 residues. Germline CDR1 KGHSH, CDR2 LQKENI. V was cut by 2 bases and J by 5 bases, with 16 bases left in between.

The CDR3 DNA reads as TGTGCCAGCAGCCCCAGGGCGTACGAGCAGTACGTC. The encoded protein is CASSPRAYEQYV. The genes are TRBV2 and TRBJ2-7, with D perhaps matching TRBD1 (5 bases). CDR3 length: 12 amino acids. Germline assignment: CDR1 SNHLY and CDR2 FYNNEI. The germline V and J ends were trimmed by 6 bases and 4 bases, with 10 bases remaining between them.

The chain recombines TRBV12-3 or TRBV12-4 with TRBJ1-1, with D tentatively TRBD1 (5 bases). The CDR3 covers 13 residues. Trimming took 7 bases from V and 4 from J, leaving 13 bases between them. This CDR3 is CASTQGGPTEAFF. The CDR3 DNA follows: TGTGCCAGCACCCAGGGTGGTCCCACTGAAGCTTTCTTT.